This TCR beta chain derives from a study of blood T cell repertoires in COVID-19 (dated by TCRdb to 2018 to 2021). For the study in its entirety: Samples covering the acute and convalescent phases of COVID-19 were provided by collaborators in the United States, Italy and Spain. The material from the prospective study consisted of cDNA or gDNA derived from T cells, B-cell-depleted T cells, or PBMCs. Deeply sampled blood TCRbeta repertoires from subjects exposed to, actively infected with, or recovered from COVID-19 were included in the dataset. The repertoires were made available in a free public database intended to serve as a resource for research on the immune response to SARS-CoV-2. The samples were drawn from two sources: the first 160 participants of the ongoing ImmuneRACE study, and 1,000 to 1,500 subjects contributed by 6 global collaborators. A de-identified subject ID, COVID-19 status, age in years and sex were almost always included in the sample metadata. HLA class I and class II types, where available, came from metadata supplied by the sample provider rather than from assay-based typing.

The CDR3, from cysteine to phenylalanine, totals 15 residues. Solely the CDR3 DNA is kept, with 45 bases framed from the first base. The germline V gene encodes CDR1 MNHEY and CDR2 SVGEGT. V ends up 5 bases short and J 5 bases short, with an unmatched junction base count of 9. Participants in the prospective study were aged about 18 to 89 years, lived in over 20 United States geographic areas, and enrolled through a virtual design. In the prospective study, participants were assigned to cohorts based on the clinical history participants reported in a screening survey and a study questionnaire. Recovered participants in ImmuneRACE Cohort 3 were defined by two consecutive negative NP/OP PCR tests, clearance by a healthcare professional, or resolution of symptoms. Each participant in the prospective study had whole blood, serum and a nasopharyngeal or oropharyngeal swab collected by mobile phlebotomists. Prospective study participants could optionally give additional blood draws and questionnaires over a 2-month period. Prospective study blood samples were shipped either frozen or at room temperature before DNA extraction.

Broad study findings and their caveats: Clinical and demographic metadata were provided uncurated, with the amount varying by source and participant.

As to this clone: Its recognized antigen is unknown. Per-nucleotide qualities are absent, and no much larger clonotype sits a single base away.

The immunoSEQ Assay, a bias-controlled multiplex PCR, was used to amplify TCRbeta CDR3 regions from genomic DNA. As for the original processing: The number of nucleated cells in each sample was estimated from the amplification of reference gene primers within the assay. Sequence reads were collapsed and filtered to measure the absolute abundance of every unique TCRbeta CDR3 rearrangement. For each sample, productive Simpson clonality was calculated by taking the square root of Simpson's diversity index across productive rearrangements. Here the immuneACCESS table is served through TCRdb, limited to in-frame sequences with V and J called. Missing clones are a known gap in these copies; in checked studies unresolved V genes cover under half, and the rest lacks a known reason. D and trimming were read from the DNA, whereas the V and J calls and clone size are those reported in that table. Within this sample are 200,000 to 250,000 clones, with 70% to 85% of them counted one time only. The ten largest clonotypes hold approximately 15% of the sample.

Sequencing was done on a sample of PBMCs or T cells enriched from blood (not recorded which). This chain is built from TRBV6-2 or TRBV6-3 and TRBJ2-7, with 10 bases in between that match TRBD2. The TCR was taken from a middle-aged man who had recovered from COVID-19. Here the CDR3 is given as CASSKPSSGGHEQYF. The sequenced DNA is TGTGCCAGCAGTAAACCCTCTAGCGGGGGCCACGAGCAGTACTTC.